This entry is about one TCR beta chain. The sample holds many counts of this clonotype. The target of this receptor is not known. No much larger clone exists at a distance of one base, and base qualities are not known. Based on the germline V gene, the CDR1 and CDR2 sequences are SNHLY and FYNNEI. Trimming accounts for 5 bases at V and 2 bases at J, while the number of junction bases matched to no gene is 15. From cysteine to phenylalanine, the CDR3 is 18 amino acids long. Only the CDR3 part of the read is kept: 54 bases, read in frame from the first base. This sample is part of a study of regulatory T cells in long-lasting Graves disease (dated by TCRdb to the early 2020s). Background for the entire study: To count as having persistent Graves' disease, a patient had to have received antithyroid drug treatment for over 5 years with TSH receptor autoantibodies remaining persistently positive. Peripheral blood TCR sequencing and RNA sequencing compared persistent Graves' disease patients with newly diagnosed Graves' disease patients. The study was registered as a clinical trial and conducted in China. A total of 33 samples were covered by TCR sequencing, comprising some 13 persistent and some 20 newly diagnosed Graves' disease patients. On average, persistent Graves' disease patients in the clinical cohort had been on antithyroid drugs for around 9.5 years. Points the paper makes about the study in general: As a limitation, the authors acknowledged that the small sample size may reduce accuracy. Sequencing and analysis were restricted to the TCR beta chain. Lower TCR Shannon entropy and fewer highly expanded clones were observed in persistent Graves' disease patients than in newly diagnosed patients, which suggested clonal expansion. Because the primary lesion, thyroid tissue, could not be accessed, the study looked at peripheral blood alone. Patients with persistent disease shared more public clonotypes (around 2,500) than newly diagnosed patients did (about 970). TRBV28, TRBJ1-2 and TRBJ2-5 were preferentially used in persistent disease, while TRBV20-1 and TRBJ2-1 were favored in newly diagnosed disease.

The library was obtained by multiplex PCR. Sequenced on an Illumina HiSeq 4000. To build TCR beta libraries, CDR3 regions were amplified by Arm-PCR using iRepertoire HTBI primers. Before sequencing, the PCR products underwent gel purification. From the authors' description of their analysis: Gene usage analysis of CDR3 amino acid clonotypes used the 50 to 70 TRBV and 14 to 15 TRBJ segments found across samples. COPE and FqMerger were used to merge the filtered high-quality paired reads into contigs. BLAST was used to align contigs to IMGT TRBV, TRBD and TRBJ reference genes, with CDR3 defined following IMGT. Any clonotype with a frequency above 0.1% was classified as a highly expanded clone. Shannon entropy served as the measure of repertoire diversity, while the Gini coefficient captured V-J evenness. Public clonotypes were defined as clonotypes shared by more than one individual. In-frame beta chains were kept once TCRdb had trimmed the public reads at Q25 with fastp and called clones with MiXCR. Each record represents a unique CDR3 protein, reported with the most common genes and DNA among its rows. These V and J calls are TCRdb output, not the study's own analysis. This sample gives 310,000 or so distinct CDR3 sequences in total; 20% to 25% of them show up just once. Jointly, the top ten make up around 50% of the sample.

Sample time point, as interpreted from the label and publication: persistent/refractory GD, antithyroid drugs over 5 years with positive TRAb. For both TCR sequencing and RNA sequencing, RNA was extracted from PBMCs using TRIzol. Graves' disease was diagnosed according to American Thyroid Association guidelines. Recruitment of patients was carried out at an endocrinology department in Xi'an, China. Each patient gave about 8.1 milliliters of peripheral blood, collected in an EDTA anticoagulant tube. Ficoll Paque Plus density gradient separation was used to isolate PBMCs, and no further T cell sorting was done. An Agilent 2100 Bioanalyzer and agarose gel were used to assess RNA quality, and a NanoDrop 2000 was used to measure RNA concentration.

The chain is made from TRBV2 and TRBJ1-2; TRBD1 fits 9 bases in the junction. The source of this sequence is a female donor with Graves disease. Here the sequenced sample was peripheral blood mononuclear cells (PBMCs), taken when the disease was refractory, from a patient treated with antithyroid drugs. The DNA sequence follows: TGTGCCAGCAGTCGTACCGAACATGACAGGGGGTTAAACTATGGCTACACCTTC. It is translated as CASSRTEHDRGLNYGYTF.